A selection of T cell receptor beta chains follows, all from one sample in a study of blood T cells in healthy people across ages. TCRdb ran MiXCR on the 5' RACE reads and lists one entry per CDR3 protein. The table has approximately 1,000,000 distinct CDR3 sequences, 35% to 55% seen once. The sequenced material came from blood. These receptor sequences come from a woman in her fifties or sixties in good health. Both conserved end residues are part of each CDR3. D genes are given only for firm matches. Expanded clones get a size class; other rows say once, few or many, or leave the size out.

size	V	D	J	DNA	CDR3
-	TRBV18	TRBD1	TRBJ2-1	TGTGCCAGCTCACCAGTAGCCCCGACAGGGGATGAGCAGTTCTTC	CASSPVAPTGDEQFF
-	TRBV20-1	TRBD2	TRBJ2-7	TGCAGTGCCAGCGGGGGGCTCAAGAACCCCGAGCAGTACTTC	CSASGGLKNPEQYF
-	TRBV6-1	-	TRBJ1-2	TGTGCCAGCAGTGAAGCGGCCAGGGTGGGCTACACCTTC	CASSEAARVGYTF
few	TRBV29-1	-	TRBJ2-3	TGCAGCGTTGAACAGGCAGATACGCAGTATTTT	CSVEQADTQYF
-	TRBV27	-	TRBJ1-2	TGTGCCAGCAGTTTACAGTCCGGGAGGCATGGCTACACCTTC	CASSLQSGRHGYTF
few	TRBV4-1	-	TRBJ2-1	TGCGCCAGCAGCTACAGCGGAGACTACAATGAGCAGTTCTTC	CASSYSGDYNEQFF
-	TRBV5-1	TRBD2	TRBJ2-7	TGCGCCAGCAGCAATAGCGGGAGGGCCTACGAGCAGTACTTC	CASSNSGRAYEQYF
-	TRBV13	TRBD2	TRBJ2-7	TGTGCCAGCAGCTCGATTCGGACTAGCGGGAGCTACGAGCAGTACTTC	CASSSIRTSGSYEQYF
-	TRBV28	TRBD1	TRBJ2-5	TGTGCCAGCAGTGGCACCCGAGGGACAGGTCAGGAGACCCAGTACTTC	CASSGTRGTGQETQYF
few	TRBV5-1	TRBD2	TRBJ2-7	TGCGCCAGCAGCTTGGCGGTGGCTAGCGGGACGAACGAGCAGTACTTC	CASSLAVASGTNEQYF
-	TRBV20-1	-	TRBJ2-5	TGCAGTGCTAGTGTGGCGGGACAAGAGACCCAGTACTTC	CSASVAGQETQYF
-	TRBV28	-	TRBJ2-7	TGTGCCAGCAGTTTTGCGCATTGGGAGCAGTACTTC	CASSFAHWEQYF
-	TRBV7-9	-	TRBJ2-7	TGTGCCAGCAGCTTAAGTCTAAGGGACTACGAGCAGTACTTC	CASSLSLRDYEQYF
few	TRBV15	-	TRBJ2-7	TGTGCCACCAGCGAAGGGCGGCTCGGGTTGTACGAGCAGTACTTC	CATSEGRLGLYEQYF
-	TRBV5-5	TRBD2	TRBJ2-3	TGTGCCAGCAGCTGGGGACTAGCGGGAGGGCCTAGGGGAGATACGCAGTATTTT	CASSWGLAGGPRGDTQYF